The next 30 T cell receptor beta chains were all read from a single sample in a study of shared clonotypes between healthy human individuals. Profiled with immunoSEQ multiplex PCR; TCRdb holds only in-frame clones, not every one. The sample records some 1,100,000 clones, 75% to 80% being singletons. Sample: memory CD4+ T cells from PBMCs. The subset is: CD45RA-negative fraction. These receptor sequences come from a man aged 18 to 30 in good health. Some clones in this sample may be carry-over from other donors' samples.

This chain links TRBV6-1 with TRBJ2-7, with D possibly being TRBD1 (5 bases). The germline V gene has CDR1 MNHNS and CDR2 SASEGT. The ends were cut back, 2 bases at V and 0 bases at J, with 11 bases in the middle. The CDR3 has 15 residues. This chain's CDR3 is CASSETPGPSYEQYF. The CDR3 DNA reads TGTGCCAGCAGTGAAACGCCAGGGCCCTCCTACGAGCAGTACTTC.

V usage is TRBV28 and J usage is TRBJ1-1, with TRBD1 matching 10 bases. V shed 5 bases, J shed 5 bases, and the junction held 8 bases outside the gene matches. The CDR3 has 15 amino acids. Germline CDR1 reads MDHEN; CDR2 reads SYDVKM. CDR3 coding DNA: TGTGCCAGCAGTGTTGCGACAGGGGGCGCGACTGAAGCTTTCTTT. It specifies CASSVATGGATEAFF.

This chain connects TRBV5-1 to TRBJ2-7; 7 nucleotides match TRBD1. With V trimmed by 5 bases and J by 0 bases, 8 bases remained unmatched. The CDR3 runs 15 residues. CDR1 and CDR2 (germline): SGHRS, YFSETQ. CDR3 in amino acids: CASSRIDRDSYEQYF. The DNA for the CDR3 is TGCGCCAGCAGTCGGATCGACAGGGACTCCTACGAGCAGTACTTC. Together with reference TRBV5-1 and TRBJ2-7, the CDR3 gives the full variable domain: KAGVTQTPRYLIKTRGQQVTLSCSPISGHRSVSWYQQTPGQGLQFLFEYFSETQRNKGNFPGRFSGRQFSNSRSEMNVSTLELGDSALYLCASSRIDRDSYEQYFGPGTRLTVT.

This chain connects TRBV5-5 to TRBJ1-4; weak D call: TRBD1 (6 bases). CDR3 length: 14 residues. Germline V lookup: CDR1 SGHKS, CDR2 YYEKEE (reference sequence). The V gene lost 4 bases and the J gene lost 0 bases, with 7 bases spanning the gap. The chain's CDR3 is CASSRTATNEKLFF. The CDR3 DNA reads TGTGCCAGCAGCAGGACAGCAACTAATGAAAAACTGTTTTTT.

Points on this clone: The same CDR3 also results from other DNA sequences found in this sample. This chain links TRBV14 with TRBJ2-1, with 9 bases lining up with TRBD2. V was clipped by 3 bases and J by 4 bases; unmatched bases: 7. The CDR3 has 16 amino acids. In germline, CDR1 is SGHDN, CDR2 FVKESK. CDR3 sequence reads: CASSQGPSGVYNEQFF. The DNA for the CDR3 is TGTGCCAGCAGCCAGGGACCTAGCGGGGTATACAATGAGCAGTTCTTC.

This chain links TRBV28 with TRBJ1-2; maybe TRBD1 (5 bases). Trimming pared 6 bases from V and 7 bases from J, leaving 12 bases between. The V gene's germline CDR1 is MDHEN and CDR2 SYDVKM. This CDR3 region has 12 residues. The CDR3 coding sequence is TGTGCCAGCAGCCAACCCGGGGGTGGCTACACCTTC. Protein product: CASSQPGGGYTF.

The chain couples TRBV2 to TRBJ2-7; possible D gene TRBD1, 5 bases. With 6 bases removed from V and 9 bases from J, the gap between germline ends came to 12 bases. This CDR3 is built from 11 residues. CDR1 and CDR2 (germline): SNHLY, FYNNEI. CDR3 sequence: CASRAGMGQYF. CDR3 sequence (DNA): TGTGCCAGCAGAGCAGGGATGGGGCAGTACTTC.

DNA of the CDR3: TGCGCCAGCAGCCAACGACCTTACAGGGAGCAGTACTTC. It is translated as CASSQRPYREQYF. V and J are TRBV4-3 and TRBJ2-7; D perhaps matches TRBD1 (5 bases). The CDR3 loop spans 13 amino acids. Germline CDR1 and CDR2: LGHNA and YSLEER. Trimming took 2 bases from V and 7 from J, leaving 12 bases between them.

The chain's CDR3 is CSVGSGAEQYF. The CDR3 DNA follows: TGCAGCGTTGGATCAGGGGCCGAGCAGTACTTC. The J gene is TRBJ2-7, the V gene TRBV29-1, with D possibly being TRBD1 (6 bases). The CDR3 has 11 amino acids. Germline CDR1 reads SQVTM; CDR2 reads ANQGSEA. V gave up 4 bases and J gave up 6 bases, with 10 bases separating them.

The gene calls are TRBV9 and TRBJ2-3, with D perhaps matching TRBD2 (6 bases). Germline values: CDR1 SGDLS, CDR2 YYNGEE. The V end lost 3 bases, the J end lost 3 bases, and 17 bases lay between the germline ends. This CDR3 is built from 16 residues. This chain's CDR3 is CASSARDLHFTDTQYF. The CDR3 DNA is TGTGCCAGCAGCGCACGGGACTTACATTTTACAGATACGCAGTATTTT. The whole variable domain, filled in from reference TRBV9 and TRBJ2-3, reads DSGVTQTPKHLITATGQRVTLRCSPRSGDLSVYWYQQSLDQGLQFLIQYYNGEERAKGNILERFSAQQFPDLHSELNLSSLELGDSALYFCASSARDLHFTDTQYFGPGTRLTVL.

The chain has TRBV15 and TRBJ2-7; TRBD2 agrees at 9 bases. Trimming cost V 1 base and J 6 bases; bases outside gene matches: 4. The V gene's germline CDR1 is LNHNV and CDR2 YYDKDF (reference sequence). The CDR3 consists of 14 residues. CDR3 coding DNA: TGTGCCACCAGCAGAGGTATTAGCGGGAGCGAGCAGTACTTC. This codes for CATSRGISGSEQYF.

The chain links TRBV28 to TRBJ2-1; no firm D call. The CDR3 spans 12 residues. Germline CDR1 is MDHEN and CDR2 is SYDVKM. V lost 6 bases, J lost 8 bases, and 11 bases lay in between. The CDR3 loop is CASRTSIHEQFF. The CDR3 nucleotides read TGTGCCAGCAGGACCAGTATCCATGAGCAGTTCTTC. Complete variable domain (other parts from reference TRBV28 and TRBJ2-1): DVKVTQSSRYLVKRTGEKVFLECVQDMDHENMFWYRQDPGLGLRLIYFSYDVKMKEKGDIPEGYSVSREKKERFSLILESASTNQTSMYLCASRTSIHEQFFGPGTRLTVL.

This clone was detected only a few times. The CDR3 loop reads CASSQGTASTGELFF. Written as DNA, the CDR3 is TGTGCCAGCAGCCAGGGGACAGCCAGCACCGGGGAGCTGTTTTTT. This chain uses TRBV9 with TRBJ2-2; TRBD1 matches 7 bases. V was pared by 4 bases and J by 4 bases, with 7 bases of the junction left unmatched. This CDR3 contains 15 residues. Germline-derived CDR1 and CDR2 are SGDLS and YYNGEE.

This chain joins TRBV5-1 and TRBJ2-2; TRBD2 matches 8 bases. V was clipped by 2 bases and J by 1 base; unmatched bases: 4. Per germline, CDR1 SGHRS and CDR2 YFSETQ. The CDR3 spans 16 residues. CDR3 sequence reads: CASSFTLAGNTGELFF. In DNA form, the CDR3 reads TGCGCCAGCAGCTTTACCCTAGCGGGGAACACCGGGGAGCTGTTTTTT.

CDR3 loop: CASSLARGTDGYTF. CDR3 DNA sequence: TGCGCCAGCAGCTTGGCTCGGGGCACGGATGGCTACACCTTC. The chain recombines TRBV5-1 with TRBJ1-2; TRBD1 might be the D (5 bases). Germline V gene sequence: CDR1 SGHRS, CDR2 YFSETQ. There are 14 residues in the CDR3. V shed 0 bases and J shed 6 bases, with 12 bases lying between them.

The gene calls are TRBV2 and TRBJ1-5, with D tentatively TRBD1 (6 bases). Germline V gene lookup returns CDR1 SNHLY and CDR2 FYNNEI. The V gene lost 10 bases and the J gene lost 3 bases, with 10 bases spanning the gap. The CDR3 loop spans 12 amino acids. As DNA, the CDR3 is TGTGCCACCGGACAGTACAATCAGCCCCAGCATTTT. This encodes CATGQYNQPQHF.

This rearrangement joins TRBV6-1 to TRBJ2-7; 7 bases line up with TRBD2. The V gene's germline CDR1 is MNHNS and CDR2 SASEGT. The CDR3 consists of 11 residues. J lost 7 bases, V lost 8 bases, and 5 bases had no gene match. CDR3: CASGRGLEQYF. CDR3 coding DNA: TGTGCCAGCGGGAGGGGACTAGAGCAGTACTTC.

This clone was seen a few times. V usage is TRBV15 and J usage is TRBJ1-3; D not certain. Germline values: CDR1 LNHNV, CDR2 YYDKDF (reference sequence). V gave up 6 bases and J gave up 0 bases, with 9 bases separating them. CDR3 length: 14 residues. CDR3: CATRRRTSGNTIYF. CDR3 DNA sequence: TGTGCCACCAGGAGGCGGACCTCTGGAAACACCATATATTTT.

The CDR3 protein is CASSLRGKVPAFF. Written as DNA, the CDR3 is TGTGCCAGCAGTTTGAGGGGCAAGGTACCGGCTTTCTTT. The rearrangement joins TRBV28 to TRBJ1-1, with a tentative D call TRBD1 (5 bases). Trimming shortened V by 3 bases and J by 11 bases, and 16 bases separated the two germline ends. Germline V gene sequence: CDR1 MDHEN, CDR2 SYDVKM. The length of the CDR3 is 13 residues.

This clone appeared many times. This chain connects TRBV2 to TRBJ2-2; 10 bases are shared with TRBD2. The CDR3 sequence is 17 residues long. The V gene's germline CDR1 is SNHLY and CDR2 FYNNEI. V shed 3 bases and J 5 bases; nucleotides not matched to a gene: 9. This CDR3 is CASSELAGAGRTGELFF. In DNA form, the CDR3 reads TGTGCCAGCAGTGAGCTAGCGGGGGCCGGGAGGACCGGGGAGCTGTTTTTT.

The V call is TRBV28, the J call TRBJ2-6, with D perhaps matching TRBD1 or TRBD2 (5 bases each). The V end was cut by 6 bases, the J end by 0 bases, with 12 bases between. The CDR3 length is 16 residues. Germline values: CDR1 MDHEN, CDR2 SYDVKM. This CDR3 reads CASRGQGRSGANVLTF. In nucleotides, the CDR3 is TGTGCCAGCAGGGGGCAGGGACGCTCTGGGGCCAACGTCCTGACTTTC.

The CDR3 DNA reads TGTGCCAGCAGACCGACAGGGATCCCAGCTAACTATGGCTACACCTTC. Amino acids: CASRPTGIPANYGYTF. The V and J genes are TRBV28 and TRBJ1-2; 7 bases fit TRBD1. Trimming took 6 bases from V and 0 from J; bases not matched to a gene: 10. This CDR3 has 16 residues. CDR1 MDHEN and CDR2 SYDVKM come from the germline V gene.

This clone was detected only a few times. The chain combines TRBV27 with TRBJ1-5; TRBD1 is a possible D gene (6 bases). Germline assignment: CDR1 MNHEY and CDR2 SMNVEV (reference sequence). The CDR3 extends over 14 amino acids. The germline V and J ends were trimmed by 2 bases and 2 bases, with 7 bases remaining between them. The CDR3 spells CASSLNRGNQPQHF. The CDR3 DNA sequence: TGTGCCAGCAGTTTAAACAGGGGCAATCAGCCCCAGCATTTT.

The genes are TRBV6-1 and TRBJ1-2; possible D gene TRBD1, 5 bases. The CDR3 has 15 residues. Deletions cut 4 bases from V and 8 bases from J, with 20 bases between. Per germline, CDR1 MNHNS and CDR2 SASEGT. CDR3 nucleotides: TGTGCCAGCAGTGTTCTCCTACAGGAAGGCTACGGCTACACCTTC. Its protein product is CASSVLLQEGYGYTF.

This clone was picked up many times. The V call is TRBV15, the J call TRBJ2-7, with D tentatively TRBD2 (6 bases). From germline, CDR1 is LNHNV and CDR2 YYDKDF (reference sequence). Trimming removed 0 bases from V and 5 bases from J, with 14 bases in between. The CDR3 is 15 residues long. CDR3: CATSRDQRVRNEQYF. The CDR3, as DNA: TGTGCCACCAGCAGAGATCAGCGGGTCCGGAACGAGCAGTACTTC.

The rearrangement joins TRBV13 to TRBJ1-3; D gene unclear. CDR3 length equals 14 residues. V lost 4 bases to trimming and J lost 1 base, with 8 bases between them. Germline CDR1 PRHDT, CDR2 FYEKMQ (reference sequence). The CDR3 is CASSSPKSGNTIYF. The CDR3 coding sequence is TGTGCCAGCAGCTCCCCAAAATCTGGAAACACCATATATTTT.

This clone appeared a few times. This rearrangement joins TRBV7-9 to TRBJ2-1; 11 bases map to TRBD2. This CDR3 comprises 17 residues. Per germline, CDR1 SEHNR and CDR2 FQNEAQ (reference sequence). V trimming: 4 bases; J trimming: 8 bases; junction bases outside the gene matches: 13. In nucleotides, the CDR3 is TGTGCCAGCAGCTCCGAGTTAGGTAGCGGGAGGGCGGATGAGCAGTTCTTC. This encodes CASSSELGSGRADEQFF.

The chain is built from TRBV7-2 and TRBJ2-7, with D tentatively TRBD2 (5 bases). V was pared by 3 bases and J by 0 bases, with 6 bases between. The CDR3 has 13 amino acids. Germline CDR1 and CDR2: SGHTA and FQGNSA. The CDR3 DNA reads TGTGCCAGCAGCTTGGGAGCCTCCTACGAGCAGTACTTC. Its translation is CASSLGASYEQYF.

This clone was seen only once. The chain has TRBV6-6 and TRBJ1-5; D is undetermined. V dropped 0 bases and J dropped 9 bases, with 15 bases sitting between them. The CDR3 runs to 15 residues. Germline CDR1 reads MNHNY; CDR2 reads SVGAGI (reference sequence). This chain's CDR3 is CASSYSLDVFWPQHF. The CDR3 DNA reads as TGTGCCAGCAGTTACTCCTTGGACGTTTTTTGGCCCCAGCATTTT.

V gene TRBV5-4 combines with J gene TRBJ2-2; TRBD2 is a possible D gene (6 bases). The germline V and J ends were trimmed by 4 bases and 5 bases, with 21 bases remaining between them. This CDR3 has 17 residues. Germline-derived CDR1 and CDR2 are SGHNT and YYREEE (reference sequence). Written as DNA, the CDR3 is TGTGCCAGCAGCCCCCTCCCGGGGGAGAGGAGGACCGGGGAGCTGTTTTTT. It yields the protein CASSPLPGERRTGELFF.